This T cell receptor (beta chain) was sequenced in a study of blood T cell repertoires in COVID-19. Trimming pared 2 bases from V and 7 bases from J, leaving 9 bases between. In germline, CDR1 is MNHEY, CDR2 SVGAGI. The CDR3 is made up of 13 amino acids. As handled by the study authors: Reference gene primers were amplified, and this amplification served to estimate nucleated cell counts. The protocol was immunoSEQ multiplex PCR, while the TCRdb copy is restricted to in-frame clones and leaves out a portion. V and J calls and clone size come straight from that table; D and trimming were deduced from the DNA. This sample has about 150,000 clones, with about 83% found just once.

Material for sequencing was peripheral blood. The receptor's source is a man between 65 and 85 years old who had recovered from COVID-19. The chain has TRBV6-5 and TRBJ1-5, with a possible D match to TRBD1 (6 bases). The CDR3 reads CASSYGGSQPQHF. The DNA of the CDR3 is TGTGCCAGCAGTTACGGGGGCTCGCAGCCCCAGCATTTT.